Following are 17 T cell receptor beta chains from one sample sequenced in a study of cytomegalovirus exposure and HLA in healthy donors. It was with 60 Vbeta and 13 Jbeta primers that the PCR ran. Measured with immunoSEQ multiplex PCR; TCRdb has only the in-frame clones, and not every one. This sample has approximately 200,000 clones; over 75% occur once, and the top ten carry 1% to 1.5%. Sequenced sample: PBMCs. The receptor source for this set is a human donor in good health.

The chain links TRBV5-1 to TRBJ2-5; D possibly corresponds to TRBD2 (6 bases). Germline values: CDR1 SGHRS, CDR2 YFSETQ. This CDR3 comprises 15 residues. V gave up 0 bases and J gave up 3 bases, with 12 bases separating them. CDR3 amino acids: CASSLAETSKETQYF. Written as DNA, the CDR3 is TGCGCCAGCAGCTTGGCCGAGACTAGTAAAGAGACCCAGTACTTC.

The genes are TRBV6-5 and TRBJ1-1, with D possibly being TRBD1 (5 bases). CDR1 and CDR2 (germline): MNHEY, SVGAGI. Trimming pared 5 bases from V and 7 bases from J, leaving 14 bases between. The length of the CDR3 is 13 residues. The CDR3 DNA reads TGTGCCAGCAGTGAAGTGTTGGGGGGTGAAGCTTTCTTT. Translation gives CASSEVLGGEAFF.

The rearrangement links TRBV28 to TRBJ1-5; D uncertain. Per the germline V gene, CDR1 is MDHEN and CDR2 is SYDVKM. Trimming took off 2 bases at V and 4 bases at J, with 12 bases between the two ends. The CDR3 is 15 amino acids. In DNA form, the CDR3 reads TGTGCCAGCAGTTTAGCTGCCTTCGGTAATCAGCCCCAGCATTTT. Encoded protein: CASSLAAFGNQPQHF.

V usage is TRBV27 and J usage is TRBJ2-1; 9 bases align to TRBD1. The trim removed 4 bases at V and 5 bases at J, leaving 6 bases unmatched. The CDR3 has 15 amino acids. Looked up from germline, CDR1 is MNHEY and CDR2 is SMNVEV (reference sequence). CDR3 bases: TGTGCCAGCAGTTATCGGGACAGGGTAAACAATGAGCAGTTCTTC. Protein sequence: CASSYRDRVNNEQFF.

V and J are TRBV4-3 and TRBJ2-1; TRBD2 matches 10 bases. Germline V gene data show CDR1 as LGHNA and CDR2 as YSLEER. This CDR3 contains 17 residues. The junction had 3 bases not matched to a gene; V was cut back by 1 base and J by 0 bases. The CDR3 sequence: CASSQGASGGSYNEQFF. The CDR3 region has the DNA TGCGCCAGCAGCCAAGGTGCTAGCGGGGGCTCCTACAATGAGCAGTTCTTC.

V usage is TRBV10-1 and J usage is TRBJ2-3, with D hard to call. Looked up from germline, CDR1 is WNHNN and CDR2 is SYGVQD (reference sequence). The CDR3 length is 14 residues. Trimming removed 4 bases from V and 3 bases from J, with 11 bases in between. This CDR3 reads CASSVRVRTDTQYF. In DNA form, the CDR3 reads TGCGCCAGCAGTGTTAGAGTTCGGACAGATACGCAGTATTTT.

Comments on this clone: One junction end does not reproduce the germline sequence, and a read error may be involved. V usage is TRBV7-9 and J usage is TRBJ2-1; 7 nucleotides line up with TRBD2. The CDR3 has 16 amino acids. Germline CDR1 SEHNR, CDR2 FQNEAQ (reference sequence). DNA for the CDR3: TGTTCCAGCAGCTTAGTGGGCGGGAGCTCCTACAATGAGCAGTTCTTC. Its translation is CSSSLVGGSSYNEQFF.

The rearrangement uses TRBV27 and TRBJ2-1, with D unresolved. Looked up from germline, CDR1 is MNHEY and CDR2 is SMNVEV (reference sequence). V was pared by 3 bases and J by 0 bases, with 9 bases between. The CDR3 is 15 residues long. CDR3 sequence reads: CASSLFESSYNEQFF. In DNA form, the CDR3 reads TGTGCCAGCAGTTTGTTTGAGAGCTCCTACAATGAGCAGTTCTTC.

The gene calls are TRBV19 and TRBJ1-5; D unresolved. CDR1 LNHDA and CDR2 SQIVND come from the germline V gene (reference sequence). V lost 5 bases to trimming and J lost 4 bases, with 15 bases between them. The CDR3 is 15 residues long. The CDR3 region has the DNA TGTGCCAGTAGTCCCTCCGCGGGAGGAAATCAGCCCCAGCATTTT. Translating gives CASSPSAGGNQPQHF.

The rearrangement joins TRBV10-1 to TRBJ2-7; 8 positions agree with TRBD2. The trim removed 3 bases at V and 5 bases at J, leaving 9 bases unmatched. The CDR3 extends over 15 amino acids. CDR1 is WNHNN and CDR2 is SYGVQD in the germline V gene (reference sequence). CDR3 coding DNA: TGCGCCAGCAGTGAATCGGCTAGCGGGTCCCACGAGCAGTACTTC. This codes for CASSESASGSHEQYF.

The V call is TRBV5-1, the J call TRBJ2-3; 10 bases align to TRBD2. The V gene's germline CDR1 is SGHRS and CDR2 YFSETQ. CDR3 length: 19 residues. J was trimmed by 4 bases and V by 4 bases; bases with no gene match: 18. As DNA, the CDR3 is TGCGCCAGCAGCCCTAACTACAGCGGGAGGGCTCAGGCGGCAGATACGCAGTATTTT. Translated: CASSPNYSGRAQAADTQYF.

The V and J genes are TRBV4-3 and TRBJ2-7; 9 bases line up with TRBD2. Germline loops: CDR1 LGHNA, CDR2 YSLEER. The CDR3 loop spans 17 amino acids. The ends lost 4 bases at V and 0 bases at J; junction bases unmatched: 10. The CDR3 sequence is CASSRDYSGRSSYEQYF. The CDR3 nucleotides read TGCGCCAGCAGCCGAGACTATAGCGGGAGAAGCTCCTACGAGCAGTACTTC.

The V call is TRBV10-3, the J call TRBJ2-5; 7 nucleotides match TRBD1. Germline CDR1 and CDR2: ENHRY and SYGVKD. This CDR3 spans 13 amino acids. The V segment lost 11 bases and the J segment 5 bases; nucleotides outside the gene matches: 11. CDR3 DNA: TGTGCCGTTCAACAGGGGCTGGAGGAGACCCAGTACTTC. This codes for CAVQQGLEETQYF.

The chain is built from TRBV7-9 and TRBJ2-5; no clear D gene. CDR3 length: 12 residues. Trimming took 4 bases from V and 3 from J, leaving 6 bases between them. Germline V gene sequence: CDR1 SEHNR, CDR2 FQNEAQ (reference sequence). The CDR3 loop reads CASSYGEETQYF. As DNA, the CDR3 is TGTGCCAGCAGCTATGGAGAAGAGACCCAGTACTTC.

The chain couples TRBV5-1 to TRBJ2-7; D call uncertain. Germline V CDR1 and CDR2: SGHRS, YFSETQ. V was clipped by 0 bases and J by 0 bases, with 10 bases between them. The CDR3 spans 15 residues. The CDR3 DNA reads as TGCGCCAGCAGCTTGGATCGGAGAACCTCCTACGAGCAGTACTTC. Translation: CASSLDRRTSYEQYF.

The J gene is TRBJ2-3, the V gene TRBV7-2; TRBD2 is a possible D gene (6 bases). Per the germline V gene, CDR1 is SGHTA and CDR2 is FQGNSA. This CDR3 contains 16 residues. V dropped 6 bases and J dropped 4 bases, with 20 bases sitting between them. The CDR3 is CASSIQVAVRPDTQYF. CDR3 DNA: TGTGCCAGCAGTATACAAGTAGCGGTGCGGCCAGATACGCAGTATTTT. Variable domain in full (rest from reference TRBV7-2 and TRBJ2-3): GAGVSQSPSNKVTEKGKDVELRCDPISGHTALYWYRQSLGQGLEFLIYFQGNSAPDKSGLPSDRFSAERTGGSVSTLTIQRTQQEDSAVYLCASSIQVAVRPDTQYFGPGTRLTVL.

This CDR3 is CASSKSGNEQFF. In nucleotides, the CDR3 is TGCGCCAGCAGCAAATCGGGGAATGAGCAGTTCTTC. The chain employs TRBV5-1 and TRBJ2-1; D possibly corresponds to TRBD2 (5 bases). Germline lookup yields CDR1 SGHRS and CDR2 YFSETQ. The CDR3 is 12 residues long. Deletions cut 4 bases from V and 7 bases from J, with 9 bases between.